The present T cell receptor (beta chain) was sequenced within a study of blood T cell repertoires in COVID-19. The CDR3 has 17 amino acids. The germline V gene encodes CDR1 SGHRS and CDR2 YFSETQ. Some clones are missing from TCRdb's copy, which holds only in-frame ones; the method was immunoSEQ multiplex PCR. The sample has 250,000 to 300,000 clones; roughly four fifths are singletons. Comment on this clone: One end of the junction fails to match germline, which may point to a read error.

The source material was PBMCs or T cells enriched from blood (not recorded which). This chain links TRBV5-1 with TRBJ1-1; 10 nucleotides match TRBD1. This sequence originates from a young man with acute COVID-19. CDR3 sequence reads: CASSLAGQGRMNTEAFF. CDR3 sequence (DNA): TGTGCCAGCAGCTTGGCGGGACAGGGGAGGATGAACACTGAAGCTTTCTTT.